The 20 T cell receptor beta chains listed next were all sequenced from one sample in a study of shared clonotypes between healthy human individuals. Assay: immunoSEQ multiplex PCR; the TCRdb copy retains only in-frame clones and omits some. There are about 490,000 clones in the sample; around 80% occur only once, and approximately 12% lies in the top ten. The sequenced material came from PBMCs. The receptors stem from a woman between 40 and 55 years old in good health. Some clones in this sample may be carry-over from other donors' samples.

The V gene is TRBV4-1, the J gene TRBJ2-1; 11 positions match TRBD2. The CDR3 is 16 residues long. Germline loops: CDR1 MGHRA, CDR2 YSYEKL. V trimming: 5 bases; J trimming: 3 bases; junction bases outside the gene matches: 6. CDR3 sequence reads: CASSKRLAGGYNEQFF. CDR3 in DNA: TGCGCCAGCAGCAAAAGGCTAGCGGGAGGCTACAATGAGCAGTTCTTC.

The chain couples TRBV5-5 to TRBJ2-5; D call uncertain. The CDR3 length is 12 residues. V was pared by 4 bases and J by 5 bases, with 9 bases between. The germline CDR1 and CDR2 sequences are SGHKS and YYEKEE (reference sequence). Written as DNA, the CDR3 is TGTGCCAGCAGCGTATCCGGGGAGACCCAGTACTTC. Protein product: CASSVSGETQYF.

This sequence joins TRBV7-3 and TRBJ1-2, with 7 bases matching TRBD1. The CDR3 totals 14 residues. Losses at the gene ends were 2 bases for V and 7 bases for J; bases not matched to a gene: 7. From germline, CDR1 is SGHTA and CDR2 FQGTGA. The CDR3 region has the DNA TGTGCCAGCAGCTTAGGGGGACAGTCGGGTGGCTACACCTTC. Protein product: CASSLGGQSGGYTF.

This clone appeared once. CDR3 bases: TGTGCCACTGAGAAGCTCGCGAACACCGGGGAGCTGTTTTTT. Translation: CATEKLANTGELFF. J is TRBJ2-2 and V is TRBV19; D is undetermined. The CDR3 length is 14 residues. Germline lookup yields CDR1 LNHDA and CDR2 SQIVND (reference sequence). Trimming took off 10 bases at V and 0 bases at J, with 12 bases between the two ends. The whole variable domain, remainder taken from reference TRBV19 and TRBJ2-2, is DGGITQSPKYLFRKEGQNVTLSCEQNLNHDAMYWYRQDPGQGLRLIYYSQIVNDFQKGDIAEGYSVSREKKESFPLTVTSAQKNPTAFYLCATEKLANTGELFFGEGSRLTVL.

The CDR3 is CASSQAPDRAYTEAFF. In DNA form, the CDR3 reads TGCGCCAGCAGCCAAGCTCCGGACAGGGCGTACACTGAAGCTTTCTTT. The rearrangement joins TRBV4-3 to TRBJ1-1, with 8 bases aligning to TRBD1. Germline V gene lookup returns CDR1 LGHNA and CDR2 YSLEER. The CDR3 totals 16 residues. The V gene end was trimmed by 1 base and the J gene end by 3 bases; junction bases not matched to a gene: 7.

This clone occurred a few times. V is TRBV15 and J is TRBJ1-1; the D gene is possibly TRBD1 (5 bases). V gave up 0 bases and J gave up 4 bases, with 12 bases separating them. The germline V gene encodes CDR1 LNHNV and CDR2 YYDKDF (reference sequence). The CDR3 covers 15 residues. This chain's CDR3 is CATSRDLGVGTEAFF. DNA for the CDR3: TGTGCCACCAGCAGAGATCTGGGGGTGGGCACTGAAGCTTTCTTT. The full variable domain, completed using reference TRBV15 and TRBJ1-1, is DAMVIQNPRYQVTQFGKPVTLSCSQTLNHNVMYWYQQKSSQAPKLLFHYYDKDFNNEADTPDNFQSRRPNTSFCFLDIRSPGLGDTAMYLCATSRDLGVGTEAFFGQGTRLTVV.

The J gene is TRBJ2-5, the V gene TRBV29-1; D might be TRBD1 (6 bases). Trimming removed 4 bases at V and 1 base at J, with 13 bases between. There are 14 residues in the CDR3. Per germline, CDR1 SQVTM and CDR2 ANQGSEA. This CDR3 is CSVAHRVAQETQYF. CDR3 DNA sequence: TGCAGCGTTGCCCACAGGGTAGCCCAAGAGACCCAGTACTTC.

CDR3 coding DNA: TGTGCCAGCAGGTCCTTAGTCGGGTACGAGCAGTACTTC. Translating gives CASRSLVGYEQYF. The chain couples TRBV11-2 to TRBJ2-7; D ambiguous. V was cut by 6 bases and J by 4 bases, with 13 bases left in between. The CDR3 is made up of 13 amino acids. The germline CDR1 and CDR2 sequences are SGHAT and FQNNGV.

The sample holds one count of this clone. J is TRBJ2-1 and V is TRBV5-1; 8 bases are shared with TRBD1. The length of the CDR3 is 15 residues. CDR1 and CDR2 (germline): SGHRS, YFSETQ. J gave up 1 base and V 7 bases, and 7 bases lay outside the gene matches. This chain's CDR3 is CASALTGGSYNEQFF. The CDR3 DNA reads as TGCGCCAGCGCCCTTACAGGGGGTTCCTACAATGAGCAGTTCTTC.

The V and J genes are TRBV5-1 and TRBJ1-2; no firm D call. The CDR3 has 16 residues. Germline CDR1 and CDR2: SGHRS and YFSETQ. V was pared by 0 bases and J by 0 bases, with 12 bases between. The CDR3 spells CASSLAPRVPNYGYTF. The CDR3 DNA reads TGCGCCAGCAGCTTGGCTCCGCGAGTACCTAACTATGGCTACACCTTC. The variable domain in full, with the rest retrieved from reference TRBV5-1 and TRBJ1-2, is KAGVTQTPRYLIKTRGQQVTLSCSPISGHRSVSWYQQTPGQGLQFLFEYFSETQRNKGNFPGRFSGRQFSNSRSEMNVSTLELGDSALYLCASSLAPRVPNYGYTFGSGTRLTVV.

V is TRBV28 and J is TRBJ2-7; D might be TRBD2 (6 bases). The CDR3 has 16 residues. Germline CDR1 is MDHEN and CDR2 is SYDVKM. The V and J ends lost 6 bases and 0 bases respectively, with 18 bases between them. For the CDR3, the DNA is TGTGCCAGCAGCTGGGGAGCGGGTCGGAGCTCCTACGAGCAGTACTTC. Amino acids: CASSWGAGRSSYEQYF. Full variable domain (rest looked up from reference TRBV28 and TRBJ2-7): DVKVTQSSRYLVKRTGEKVFLECVQDMDHENMFWYRQDPGLGLRLIYFSYDVKMKEKGDIPEGYSVSREKKERFSLILESASTNQTSMYLCASSWGAGRSSYEQYFGPGTRLTVT.

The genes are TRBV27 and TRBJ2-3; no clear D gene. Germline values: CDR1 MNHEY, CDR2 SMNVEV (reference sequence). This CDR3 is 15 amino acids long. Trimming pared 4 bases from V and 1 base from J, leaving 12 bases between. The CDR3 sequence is CASSYLFTGTDTQYF. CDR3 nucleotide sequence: TGTGCCAGCAGTTACCTCTTTACGGGCACAGATACGCAGTATTTT.

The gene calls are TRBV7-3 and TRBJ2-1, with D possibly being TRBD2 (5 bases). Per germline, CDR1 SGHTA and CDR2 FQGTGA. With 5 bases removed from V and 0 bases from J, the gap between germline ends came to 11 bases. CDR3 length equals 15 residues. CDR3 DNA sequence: TGTGCCAGCAGCCGCTCGGGAAGCTCCTACAATGAGCAGTTCTTC. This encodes CASSRSGSSYNEQFF.

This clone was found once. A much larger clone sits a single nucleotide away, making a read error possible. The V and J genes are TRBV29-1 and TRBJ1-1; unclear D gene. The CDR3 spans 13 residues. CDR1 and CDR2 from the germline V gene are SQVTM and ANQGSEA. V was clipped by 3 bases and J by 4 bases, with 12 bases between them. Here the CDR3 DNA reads TGCAGCGTTGACGCAGCCGGGAGCACTGAAGCTTTCTTT. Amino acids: CSVDAAGSTEAFF. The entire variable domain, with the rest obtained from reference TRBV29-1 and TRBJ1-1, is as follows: SAVISQKPSRDICQRGTSLTIQCQVDSQVTMMFWYRQQPGQSLTLIATANQGSEATYESGFVIDKFPISRPNLTFSTLTVSNMSPEDSSIYLCSVDAAGSTEAFFGQGTRLTVV.

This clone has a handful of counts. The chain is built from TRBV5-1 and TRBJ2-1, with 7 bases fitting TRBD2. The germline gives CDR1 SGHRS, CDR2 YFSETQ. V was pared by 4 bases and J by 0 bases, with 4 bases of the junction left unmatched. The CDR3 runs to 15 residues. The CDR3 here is CASSAGGFSYNEQFF. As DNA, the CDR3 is TGCGCCAGCAGCGCCGGGGGGTTCTCCTACAATGAGCAGTTCTTC. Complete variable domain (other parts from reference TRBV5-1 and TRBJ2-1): KAGVTQTPRYLIKTRGQQVTLSCSPISGHRSVSWYQQTPGQGLQFLFEYFSETQRNKGNFPGRFSGRQFSNSRSEMNVSTLELGDSALYLCASSAGGFSYNEQFFGPGTRLTVL.

As DNA, the CDR3 is TGTGCCAGCAGTCCCGGGACAGTGGGTCAGCCCCAGCATTTT. Protein product: CASSPGTVGQPQHF. The chain combines TRBV6-5 with TRBJ1-5; 7 bases line up with TRBD1. The CDR3 has 14 amino acids. V dropped 5 bases and J dropped 6; count of bases not matched to a gene: 7. Germline CDR1 MNHEY, CDR2 SVGAGI.

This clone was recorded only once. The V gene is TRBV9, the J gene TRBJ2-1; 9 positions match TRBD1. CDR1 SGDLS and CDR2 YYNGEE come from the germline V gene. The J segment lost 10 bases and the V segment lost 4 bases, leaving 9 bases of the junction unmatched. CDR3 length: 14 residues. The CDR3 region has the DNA TGTGCCAGCAGCCTAATAGCCGGGACAGGGGAGCAGTTCTTC. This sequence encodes CASSLIAGTGEQFF.

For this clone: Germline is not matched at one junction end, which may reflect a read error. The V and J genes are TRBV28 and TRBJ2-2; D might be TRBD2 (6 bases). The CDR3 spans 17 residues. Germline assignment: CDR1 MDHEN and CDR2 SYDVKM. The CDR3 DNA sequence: TGTGCCAGCAGTTTGATTATGGGGGACTCAACCACCCGGGAGCTGTTTTTT. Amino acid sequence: CASSLIMGDSTTRELFF.

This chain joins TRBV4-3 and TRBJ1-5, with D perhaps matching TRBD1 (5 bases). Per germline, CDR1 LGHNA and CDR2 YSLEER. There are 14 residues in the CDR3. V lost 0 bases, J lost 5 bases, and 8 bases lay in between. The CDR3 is CASSQDIGDQPQHF. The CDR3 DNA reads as TGCGCCAGCAGCCAAGATATAGGGGATCAGCCCCAGCATTTT.

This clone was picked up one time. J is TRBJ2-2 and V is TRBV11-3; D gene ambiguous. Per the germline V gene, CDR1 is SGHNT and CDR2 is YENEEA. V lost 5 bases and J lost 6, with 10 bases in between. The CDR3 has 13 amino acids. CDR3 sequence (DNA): TGTGCCAGCAGCAATATAAACGCCGGGGAGCTGTTTTTT. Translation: CASSNINAGELFF.